This TCR beta chain originates from a study of T-cell reconstitution after alpha-beta-depleted transplantation in children. The study, taken as a whole, reports: Newly produced T cells mostly provided counts and TCRbeta diversity after one year, as hyperexpanded clones declined. The origin of alpha-beta T cells about two months after transplant was reportedly several hundred expanded graft clones.

This clonotype was observed a single time. Its antigen is still unknown. Per germline, CDR1 MGHRA and CDR2 YSYEKL. V lost 3 bases to trimming and J lost 5 bases, with 11 bases between them. The length of the CDR3 is 13 residues. Unique molecular identifiers were used to barcode this TCRbeta library. A single record per CDR3 protein comes from TCRdb applying MiXCR to the PCR reads. The table lists some 350,000 distinct CDR3 sequences, roughly 16% of them singletons. The rearrangement joins TRBV4-1 to TRBJ2-7; perhaps TRBD2 as D (6 bases). The receptor was isolated from a male patient aged 2-15 years who had a stem cell transplant for acute lymphoblastic leukemia, so the T cells may come from the graft donor. The sequences come from PBMCs, mostly from graft donor cells, collected 360 days after TCRalphabeta/CD19-depleted stem cell transplant. CDR3 sequence reads: CASSQMEGHEQYF. The CDR3, as DNA: TGCGCCAGCAGCCAGATGGAGGGTCACGAGCAGTACTTC.